The clone carrying this T cell receptor (beta chain) was detected many times. TCRdb itself ran the reads through MiXCR, one entry per CDR3 protein. The table shows approximately 240,000 distinct CDR3 sequences, with around 26% occurring only once. The germline V gene encodes CDR1 SGHTS and CDR2 YDEGEE. V lost 6 bases, J lost 8 bases, and 18 bases lay in between. There are 14 residues in the CDR3. The data derive from a study of kidney transplant recipient with SARS-CoV-2 infection. This clonotype was sampled from a male patient younger than 45 who had COVID-19 and was a kidney transplant recipient. Some T cells may have come from the graft donor. The sample was a blood sample, taken at baseline and on day 111 from a kidney transplant recipient. V gene TRBV5-8 combines with J gene TRBJ1-5; D gene ambiguous. The CDR3 is CASNKDRRVEPQHF. In DNA form, the CDR3 reads TGTGCCAGCAACAAGGACCGGAGGGTTGAGCCCCAGCATTTT.